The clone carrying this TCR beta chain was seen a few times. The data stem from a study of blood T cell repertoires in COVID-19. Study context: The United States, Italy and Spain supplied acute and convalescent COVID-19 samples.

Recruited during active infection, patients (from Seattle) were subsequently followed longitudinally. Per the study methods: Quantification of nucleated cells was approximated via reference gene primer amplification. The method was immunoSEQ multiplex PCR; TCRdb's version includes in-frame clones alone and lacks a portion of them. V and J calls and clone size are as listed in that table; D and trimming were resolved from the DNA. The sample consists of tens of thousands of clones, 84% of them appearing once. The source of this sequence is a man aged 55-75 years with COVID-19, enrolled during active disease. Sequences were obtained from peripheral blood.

CDR3 amino acids: CASSLTGRQETQYF. DNA for the CDR3: TGTGCCAGCAGCCTTACAGGGAGACAAGAGACCCAGTACTTC. J is TRBJ2-5 and V is TRBV4-2, with a possible D match to TRBD1 (6 bases). Trimming took 4 bases from V and 2 from J, leaving 11 bases between them. Germline CDR1 LGHNA, CDR2 YNFKEQ. CDR3 size: 14 residues.